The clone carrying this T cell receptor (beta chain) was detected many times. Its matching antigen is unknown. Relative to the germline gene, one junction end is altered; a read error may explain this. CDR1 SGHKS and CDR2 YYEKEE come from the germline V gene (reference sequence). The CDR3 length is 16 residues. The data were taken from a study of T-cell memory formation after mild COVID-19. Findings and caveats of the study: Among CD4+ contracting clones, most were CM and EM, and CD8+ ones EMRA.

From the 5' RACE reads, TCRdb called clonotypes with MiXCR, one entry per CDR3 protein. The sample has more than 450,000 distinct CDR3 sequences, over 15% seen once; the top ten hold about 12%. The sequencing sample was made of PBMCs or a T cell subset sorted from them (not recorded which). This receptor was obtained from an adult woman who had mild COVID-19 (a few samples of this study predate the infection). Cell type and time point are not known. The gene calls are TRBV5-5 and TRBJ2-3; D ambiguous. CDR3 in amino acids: CASSLGNHHSTDTQYF. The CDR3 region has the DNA TGTGCCAGCAGTTTGGGGAACCACCACTCCACAGATACGCAGTATTTT. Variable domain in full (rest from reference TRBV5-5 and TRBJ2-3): DAGVTQSPTHLIKTRGQQVTLRCSPISGHKSVSWYQQVLGQGPQFIFQYYEKEERGRGNFPDRFSARQFPNYSSELNVNALLLGDSALYLCASSLGNHHSTDTQYFGPGTRLTVL.